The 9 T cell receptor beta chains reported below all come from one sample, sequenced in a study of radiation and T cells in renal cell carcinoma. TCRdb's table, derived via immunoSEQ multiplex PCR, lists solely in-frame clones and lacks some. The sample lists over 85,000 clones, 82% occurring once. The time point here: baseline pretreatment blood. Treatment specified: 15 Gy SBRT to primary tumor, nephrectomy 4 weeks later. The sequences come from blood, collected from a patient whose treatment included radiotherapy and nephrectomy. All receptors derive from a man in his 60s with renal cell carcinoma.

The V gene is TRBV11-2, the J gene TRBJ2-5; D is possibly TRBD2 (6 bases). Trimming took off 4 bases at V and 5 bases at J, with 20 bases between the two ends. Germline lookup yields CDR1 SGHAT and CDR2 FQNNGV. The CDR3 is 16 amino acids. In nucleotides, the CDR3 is TGTGCCAGCAGCTCTCTAAGGAGGGGCATCTTGGAGACCCAGTACTTC. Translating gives CASSSLRRGILETQYF.

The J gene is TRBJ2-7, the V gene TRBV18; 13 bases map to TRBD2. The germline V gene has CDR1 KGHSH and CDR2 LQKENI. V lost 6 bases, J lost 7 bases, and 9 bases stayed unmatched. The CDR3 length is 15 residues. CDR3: CASSLGLAGKGEQYF. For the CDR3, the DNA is TGTGCCAGCTCCCTGGGACTAGCGGGGAAGGGAGAGCAGTACTTC. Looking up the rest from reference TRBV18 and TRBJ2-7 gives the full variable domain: NAGVMQNPRHLVRRRGQEARLRCSPMKGHSHVYWYRQLPEEGLKFMVYLQKENIIDESGMPKERFSAEFPKEGPSILRIQQVVRGDSAAYFCASSLGLAGKGEQYFGPGTRLTVT.

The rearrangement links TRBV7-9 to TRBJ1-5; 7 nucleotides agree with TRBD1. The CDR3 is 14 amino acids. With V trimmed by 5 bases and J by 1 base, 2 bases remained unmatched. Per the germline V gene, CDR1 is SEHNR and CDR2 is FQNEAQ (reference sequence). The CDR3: CASSMGQSNQPQHF. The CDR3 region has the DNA TGTGCCAGCAGCATGGGACAGAGCAATCAGCCCCAGCATTTT.

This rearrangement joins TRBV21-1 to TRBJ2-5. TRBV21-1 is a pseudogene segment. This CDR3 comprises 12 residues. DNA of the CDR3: TGTGCCAGGTCGGGCTGGGGAGAGACCCAGTACTTC. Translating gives CARSGWGETQYF.

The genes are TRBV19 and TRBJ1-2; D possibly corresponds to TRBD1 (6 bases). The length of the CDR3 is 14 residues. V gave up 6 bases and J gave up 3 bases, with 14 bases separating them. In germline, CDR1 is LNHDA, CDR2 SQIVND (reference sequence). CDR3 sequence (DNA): TGTGCCAGTAGCTACGACAGGACAGACTATGGCTACACCTTC. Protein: CASSYDRTDYGYTF.

CDR3 residues: CASRTSGTYNEQFF. The CDR3 nucleotides read TGTGCCAGCAGGACTAGCGGGACTTACAATGAGCAGTTCTTC. The chain recombines TRBV6-5 with TRBJ2-1; 11 bases map to TRBD2. Per the germline V gene, CDR1 is MNHEY and CDR2 is SVGAGI. V lost 6 bases, J lost 4 bases, and 2 bases stayed unmatched. This CDR3 has 14 amino acids.

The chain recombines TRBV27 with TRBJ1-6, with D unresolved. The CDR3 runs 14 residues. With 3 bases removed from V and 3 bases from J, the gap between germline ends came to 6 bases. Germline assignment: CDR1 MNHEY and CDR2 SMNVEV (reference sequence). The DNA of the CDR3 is TGTGCCAGCAGTTTTTCAGGCTATAATTCACCCCTCCACTTT. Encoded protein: CASSFSGYNSPLHF.

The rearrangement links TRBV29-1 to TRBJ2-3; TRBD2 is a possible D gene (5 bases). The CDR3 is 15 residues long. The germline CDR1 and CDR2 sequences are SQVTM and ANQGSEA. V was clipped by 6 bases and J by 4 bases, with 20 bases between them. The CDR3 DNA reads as TGCAGCGTCCAGTTGGGCACTGTGAGGGCAGATACGCAGTATTTT. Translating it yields CSVQLGTVRADTQYF.

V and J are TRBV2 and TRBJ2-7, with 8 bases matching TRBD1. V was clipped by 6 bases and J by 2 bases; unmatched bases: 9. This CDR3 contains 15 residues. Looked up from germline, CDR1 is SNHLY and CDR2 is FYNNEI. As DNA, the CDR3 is TGTGCCAGCAGGGCGGGGACAGGACAACCCTACGAGCAGTACTTC. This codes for CASRAGTGQPYEQYF.